These T cell receptor beta chains were read from a single sample in a study of tumor-infiltrating lymphocytes in primary liver carcinoma. A single record per CDR3 protein comes from TCRdb applying MiXCR to the multiplex PCR reads. Here the sample spans about 320,000 distinct CDR3 sequences, less than 75% being singletons. The sequenced material came from peripheral blood. The receptors come from a man aged 35 to 55 with primary liver carcinoma and hepatitis B virus infection. Each CDR3 is given with its conserved first and last residue.

TRBV11-3 CASRLEGTNTNTQYF
TRBV11-2 CASSLGLAGVEYF
TRBV28 CASTVQGSKNIQYF
TRBV28 CASSLSPFNEQFF
TRBV11-1 CACNGKWGVDEQFF
TRBV5-1 CASNLAGTAWDEQYF
TRBV7-2 CASSLFGEVKTQYF
TRBV4-1 CAISQDEAIGKNIQYF
TRBV30 CAWTRLAGTQEAQYF
TRBV7-2 CTSSLGGQTRAYEQYF
TRBV6-5 CASSYLAGGSYNEQFF
TRBV7-9 CASSLALPGHTQYF
TRBV28 CASELAGERNEQFF
TRBV11-2 CASSFGQLYEQYF